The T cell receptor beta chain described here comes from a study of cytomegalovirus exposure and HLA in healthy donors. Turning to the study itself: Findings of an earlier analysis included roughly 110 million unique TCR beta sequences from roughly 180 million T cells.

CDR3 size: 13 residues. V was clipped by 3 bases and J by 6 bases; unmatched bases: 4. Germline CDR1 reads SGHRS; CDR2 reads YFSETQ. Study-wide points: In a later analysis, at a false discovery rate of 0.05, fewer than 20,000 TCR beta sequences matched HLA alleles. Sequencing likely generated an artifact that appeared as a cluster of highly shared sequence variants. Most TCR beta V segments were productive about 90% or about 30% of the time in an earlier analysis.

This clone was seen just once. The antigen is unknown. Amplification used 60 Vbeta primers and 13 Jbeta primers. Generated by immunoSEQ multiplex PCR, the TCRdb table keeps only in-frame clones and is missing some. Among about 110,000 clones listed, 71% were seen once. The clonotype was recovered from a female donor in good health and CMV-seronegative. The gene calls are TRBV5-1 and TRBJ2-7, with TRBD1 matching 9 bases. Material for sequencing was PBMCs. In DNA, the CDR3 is TGCGCCAGCAGCTGGACAGGGGAAAGCGAGCAGTACTTC. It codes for CASSWTGESEQYF.